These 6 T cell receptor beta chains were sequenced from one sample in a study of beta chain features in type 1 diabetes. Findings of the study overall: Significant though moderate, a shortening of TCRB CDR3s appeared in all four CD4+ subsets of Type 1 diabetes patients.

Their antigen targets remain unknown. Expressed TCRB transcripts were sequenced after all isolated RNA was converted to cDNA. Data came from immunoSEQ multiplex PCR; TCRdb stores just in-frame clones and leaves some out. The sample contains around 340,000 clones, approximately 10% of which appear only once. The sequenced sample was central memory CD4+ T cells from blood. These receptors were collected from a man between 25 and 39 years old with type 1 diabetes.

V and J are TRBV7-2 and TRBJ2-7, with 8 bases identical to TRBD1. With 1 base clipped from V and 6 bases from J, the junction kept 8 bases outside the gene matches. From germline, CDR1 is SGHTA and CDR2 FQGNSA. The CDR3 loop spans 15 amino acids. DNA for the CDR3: TGTGCCAGCAGCTTAGAATGGACAGGGTCTTCCGAGCAGTACTTC. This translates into CASSLEWTGSSEQYF.

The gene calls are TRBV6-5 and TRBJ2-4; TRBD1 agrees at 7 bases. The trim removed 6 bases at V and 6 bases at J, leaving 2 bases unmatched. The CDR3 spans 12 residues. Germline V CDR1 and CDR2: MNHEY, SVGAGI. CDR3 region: CASSRQGNIQYF. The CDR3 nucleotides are TGTGCCAGCAGCCGACAGGGAAACATTCAGTACTTC.

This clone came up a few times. The CDR3 nucleotides are TGTGCCAGCAGCTCCGGAGGTTTCGGCGCTTTCTTT. Protein: CASSSGGFGAFF. The chain is built from TRBV7-9 and TRBJ1-1; D uncertain. Trimming left V 4 bases short and J 11 bases short, with 14 bases between. This CDR3 is 12 amino acids long. The germline CDR1 and CDR2 sequences are SEHNR and FQNEAQ (reference sequence).

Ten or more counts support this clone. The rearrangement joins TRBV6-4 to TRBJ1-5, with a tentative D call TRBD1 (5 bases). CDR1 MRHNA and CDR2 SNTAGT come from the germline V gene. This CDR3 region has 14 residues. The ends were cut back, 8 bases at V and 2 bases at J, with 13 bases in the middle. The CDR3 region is CASRGSRGNQPQHF. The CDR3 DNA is TGTGCCAGCCGGGGGAGCAGAGGCAATCAGCCCCAGCATTTT.

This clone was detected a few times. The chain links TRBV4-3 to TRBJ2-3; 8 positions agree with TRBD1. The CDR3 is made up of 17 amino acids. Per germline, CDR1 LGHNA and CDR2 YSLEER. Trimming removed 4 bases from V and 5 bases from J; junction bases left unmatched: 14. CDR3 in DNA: TGCGCCAGCAGCCTGATGACCAGGGGGCTTGGAGGAGATACGCAGTATTTT. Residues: CASSLMTRGLGGDTQYF.

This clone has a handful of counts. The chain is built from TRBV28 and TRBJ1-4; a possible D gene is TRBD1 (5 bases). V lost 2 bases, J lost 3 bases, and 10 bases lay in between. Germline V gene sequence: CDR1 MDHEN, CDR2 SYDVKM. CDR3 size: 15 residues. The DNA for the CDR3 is TGTGCCAGCAGTTTAGGAGCAGGGCCTAATGAAAAACTGTTTTTT. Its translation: CASSLGAGPNEKLFF.